This T cell receptor beta chain emerged from a study of CXCR4 blockade with PD-1 therapy in pancreatic cancer. This CDR3 is 16 amino acids long. Trimming cost V 1 base and J 2 bases, with 13 bases left between them. The germline CDR1 and CDR2 sequences are LNHDA and SQIVND (reference sequence). TCRdb's table, derived via immunoSEQ multiplex PCR, lists solely in-frame clones and lacks some. The data show some 4,400 clones, around 62% seen once. What was sequenced was tumor tissue. The TCR was taken from a human donor with pancreatic ductal adenocarcinoma. The chain links TRBV19 to TRBJ2-3; TRBD1 might be the D (6 bases). The CDR3: CASSIAGGFSTDTQYF. CDR3 sequence (DNA): TGTGCCAGTAGTATAGCTGGGGGCTTCTCCACAGATACGCAGTATTTT. Drawing the rest from reference TRBV19 and TRBJ2-3, the complete variable domain is DGGITQSPKYLFRKEGQNVTLSCEQNLNHDAMYWYRQDPGQGLRLIYYSQIVNDFQKGDIAEGYSVSREKKESFPLTVTSAQKNPTAFYLCASSIAGGFSTDTQYFGPGTRLTVL.